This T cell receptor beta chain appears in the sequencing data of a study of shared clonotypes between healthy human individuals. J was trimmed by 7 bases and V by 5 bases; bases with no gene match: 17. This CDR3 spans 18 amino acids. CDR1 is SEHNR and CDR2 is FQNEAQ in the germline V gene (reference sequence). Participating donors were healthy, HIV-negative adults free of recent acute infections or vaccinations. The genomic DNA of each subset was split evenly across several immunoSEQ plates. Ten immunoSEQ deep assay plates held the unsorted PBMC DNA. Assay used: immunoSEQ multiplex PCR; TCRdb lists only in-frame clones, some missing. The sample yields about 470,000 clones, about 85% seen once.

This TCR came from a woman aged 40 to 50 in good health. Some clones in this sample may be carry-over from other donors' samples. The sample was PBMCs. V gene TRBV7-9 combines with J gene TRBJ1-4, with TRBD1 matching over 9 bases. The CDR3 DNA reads TGTGCCAGCAGCCCGGGGACAGGGTATCCGTGGATTCGTGAAAAACTGTTTTTT. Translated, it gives CASSPGTGYPWIREKLFF.